This record concerns one T cell receptor (beta chain) sequence. Its matching antigen is unknown. Produced via immunoSEQ multiplex PCR; TCRdb's table is partial and in-frame only. Of 20,000 or so clones listed, around four fifths are singletons. This entry is derived from a study of OX40 agonist ivuxolimab in advanced cancers. Study at large: The study treated patients with ivuxolimab, an agonistic anti-OX40 (CD134) antibody. Notes on the study in general: Expanded clones were, on average, more numerous in CD8+ T cells than in CD4+. Some patients who did not respond also had low normalized T-cell clonal expansion.

Germline CDR1 MNHEY, CDR2 SMNVEV (reference sequence). This CDR3 is built from 15 residues. Trimming took off 5 bases at V and 5 bases at J, with 18 bases between the two ends. The TCR sequence derives from an adult with an advanced solid tumor such as melanoma, head and neck, liver or kidney cancer. The rearrangement links TRBV27 to TRBJ2-5; no clear D. Sequences were derived from CD4+ or CD8+ T cells sorted from blood, sampled in a trial of the OX40 agonist ivuxolimab. The CDR3 here is CASSPTPLRWETQYF. The CDR3 region has the DNA TGTGCCAGCAGTCCCACCCCCCTCCGGTGGGAGACCCAGTACTTC.